This T cell receptor (beta chain) is from a study of shared clonotypes between healthy human individuals. Regarding this clone: Its antigen is currently unknown.

Study results and limitations: Represented diversity, genetic and exposure-history alike, was limited by few donors. Larger estimated richness was generally seen in naive subsets than in memory subsets.

This table comes from immunoSEQ multiplex PCR, and its TCRdb copy is limited to in-frame clones, with some not included. Of a few million clones listed, around nine tenths are singletons. This TCR was recovered from a man between 18 and 35 years old in good health. What was sequenced was naive CD4+ T cells sorted from blood. The subset here: CD45RA+ positively selected.

CDR3 in DNA: TGCGCCAGCAGCTTCGGGTATGCGCAGGTGAACTCCTACGAGCAGTACTTC. Translation gives CASSFGYAQVNSYEQYF. The chain uses TRBV5-1 and TRBJ2-7; D unresolved. V lost 2 bases, J lost 0 bases, and 18 bases lay in between. The CDR3 length is 17 residues. CDR1 and CDR2 (germline): SGHRS, YFSETQ.